The rows below give T cell receptor beta chains drawn from one sample of a study of cytomegalovirus exposure and HLA in healthy donors. TCRdb's copy holds only in-frame clones and misses some; the assay was immunoSEQ multiplex PCR. The sample carries under 350,000 clones, 70% to 90% recorded once. Sequenced material: PBMCs. These TCRs come from a woman younger than 30 in good health and CMV-seronegative. Each CDR3 is given with its conserved first and last residue. The order of the fields is V gene, clone size, J gene, D gene, CDR3 DNA, CDR3 protein. A D gene is named only where the DNA matches it firmly. The size of a clone is reported for some rows only, either as once, few or many, or as a class for expanded clones.

V gene: TRBV18
clone size: NA
J gene: TRBJ1-5
D gene: TRBD1
CDR3 DNA: TGTGCCAGCTCTCTTTTTACCGGGACAGGGGTGCAGCCCCAGCATTTT
CDR3 protein: CASSLFTGTGVQPQHF

V gene: TRBV27
clone size: few
J gene: TRBJ1-2
D gene: NA
CDR3 DNA: TGTGCCAGCAGTTTAGTTGGGGGGAGCTACACCTTC
CDR3 protein: CASSLVGGSYTF

V gene: TRBV30
clone size: NA
J gene: TRBJ1-1
D gene: NA
CDR3 DNA: TGTGCCTGGGAACGACTCACTGAAGCTTTCTTT
CDR3 protein: CAWERLTEAFF

V gene: TRBV9
clone size: once
J gene: TRBJ2-5
D gene: TRBD2
CDR3 DNA: TGTGCCAGCAGCCTCCGACTAGCGGGAGTAGGGAGAGAGACCCAGTACTTC
CDR3 protein: CASSLRLAGVGRETQYF

V gene: TRBV28
clone size: NA
J gene: TRBJ1-6
D gene: NA
CDR3 DNA: TGTGCCAGCAGTTCGCAGGGAATCAATTCACCCCTCCACTTT
CDR3 protein: CASSSQGINSPLHF

V gene: TRBV19
clone size: NA
J gene: TRBJ2-3
D gene: TRBD1
CDR3 DNA: TGTGCCAGTAGTCCCCGACAGGGCCCAGATACGCAGTATTTT
CDR3 protein: CASSPRQGPDTQYF

V gene: TRBV4-2
clone size: NA
J gene: TRBJ2-7
D gene: TRBD1
CDR3 DNA: TGTGCCAGCAGCCAAGATGGACAGGGAAACGAGCAGTACTTC
CDR3 protein: CASSQDGQGNEQYF

V gene: TRBV4-1
clone size: NA
J gene: TRBJ1-2
D gene: NA
CDR3 DNA: TGCGCCAGCAGCCAAGTCATGGTGGGAGGGGAGATCTATGGCTACACCTTC
CDR3 protein: CASSQVMVGGEIYGYTF

V gene: TRBV7-8
clone size: once
J gene: TRBJ2-7
D gene: TRBD2
CDR3 DNA: TGTGCCAGCAGCTTAGCTAGCGGGGGGGCCTACGAGCAGTACTTC
CDR3 protein: CASSLASGGAYEQYF

V gene: TRBV29-1
clone size: once
J gene: TRBJ2-5
D gene: NA
CDR3 DNA: TGCAGCGTCGCCATCGTAGGGGGTGGGGGAGAGACCCAGTACTTC
CDR3 protein: CSVAIVGGGGETQYF

V gene: TRBV11-2
clone size: NA
J gene: TRBJ1-2
D gene: NA
CDR3 DNA: TGTGCCAGCACCCGGGTGTCGGGGGGCGTGAATGGCTACACCTTC
CDR3 protein: CASTRVSGGVNGYTF

V gene: TRBV11-3
clone size: NA
J gene: TRBJ2-7
D gene: TRBD1
CDR3 DNA: TGTGCCAGCAGCGAGACAGGGGGCTACGAGCAGTACTTC
CDR3 protein: CASSETGGYEQYF

V gene: TRBV4-3
clone size: NA
J gene: TRBJ2-5
D gene: NA
CDR3 DNA: TGCGCCAGCAGCCGTGACAGCCAAGAGACCCAGTACTTC
CDR3 protein: CASSRDSQETQYF

V gene: TRBV6-1
clone size: once
J gene: TRBJ2-7
D gene: NA
CDR3 DNA: TGTGCCAGCAGTGAAGTAGGGAGAGAGCCGCAGTACTTC
CDR3 protein: CASSEVGREPQYF

V gene: TRBV7-9
clone size: NA
J gene: TRBJ2-2
D gene: TRBD2
CDR3 DNA: TGTGCCAGCAGCCCTAGCGGGGGGATGGTCACCGGGGAGCTGTTTTTT
CDR3 protein: CASSPSGGMVTGELFF

V gene: TRBV7-2
clone size: NA
J gene: TRBJ2-1
D gene: TRBD2
CDR3 DNA: TGTGCCAGCAGCTTAGCTAGCGGGGGGAACAATGAGCAGTTCTTC
CDR3 protein: CASSLASGGNNEQFF

V gene: TRBV28
clone size: NA
J gene: TRBJ1-2
D gene: TRBD1
CDR3 DNA: TGTGCCAGCACCTTAGGACAGGGCGCCTATGGCTACACCTTC
CDR3 protein: CASTLGQGAYGYTF

V gene: TRBV7-6
clone size: NA
J gene: TRBJ2-5
D gene: TRBD2
CDR3 DNA: TGTGCCAGCAGCTTTCAACCGGGGGGAGCGGGAGAGACCCAGTACTTC
CDR3 protein: CASSFQPGGAGETQYF

V gene: TRBV6-1
clone size: NA
J gene: TRBJ1-2
D gene: TRBD1
CDR3 DNA: TGTGCCAGCACCCGAGAAGACAGGGAGATAGGTGGCTACACCTTC
CDR3 protein: CASTREDREIGGYTF

V gene: TRBV19
clone size: NA
J gene: TRBJ2-3
D gene: NA
CDR3 DNA: TGTGCCAGTAGTATAGGGCTAGGGGAAGGCACAGATACGCAGTATTTT
CDR3 protein: CASSIGLGEGTDTQYF

V gene: TRBV9
clone size: many
J gene: TRBJ1-4
D gene: NA
CDR3 DNA: TGTGCCAGCAGCCTACGACAGGACCCGAGGGATGAAAAACTGTTTTTT
CDR3 protein: CASSLRQDPRDEKLFF

V gene: TRBV4-1
clone size: NA
J gene: TRBJ2-7
D gene: TRBD2
CDR3 DNA: TGCGCCAGCAGCCAAGACCCTAGCGGGTTGCTATACGAGCAGTACTTC
CDR3 protein: CASSQDPSGLLYEQYF

V gene: TRBV4-1
clone size: few
J gene: TRBJ2-6
D gene: NA
CDR3 DNA: TGCGCCAGCAGCCCAGGCACGACCTCTGGGGCCAACGTCCTGACTTTC
CDR3 protein: CASSPGTTSGANVLTF

V gene: TRBV7-6
clone size: NA
J gene: TRBJ1-1
D gene: NA
CDR3 DNA: TGTGCCAGCAGCTTACTTCCAGTCTTCCTGAACACTGAAGCTTTCTTT
CDR3 protein: CASSLLPVFLNTEAFF

V gene: TRBV28
clone size: few
J gene: TRBJ1-2
D gene: TRBD1
CDR3 DNA: TGTGCCAGCAGTTTCTTAGGACAGGGCTATGGCTACACCTTC
CDR3 protein: CASSFLGQGYGYTF

V gene: TRBV30
clone size: NA
J gene: TRBJ2-1
D gene: TRBD2
CDR3 DNA: TGTGCCTGGAGTGGCACTAGCGATCACTCCTACAATGAGCAGTTCTTC
CDR3 protein: CAWSGTSDHSYNEQFF

V gene: TRBV7-8
clone size: NA
J gene: TRBJ1-5
D gene: TRBD1
CDR3 DNA: TGTGCCAGCAGCTATAGTCCAGGGGGCGGGGAGCCCCAGCATTTT
CDR3 protein: CASSYSPGGGEPQHF

V gene: TRBV27
clone size: NA
J gene: TRBJ2-7
D gene: TRBD2
CDR3 DNA: TGTGCCAGCAGTACCTCAGCGGGATATCCTTCCTACGAGCAGTACTTC
CDR3 protein: CASSTSAGYPSYEQYF

V gene: TRBV28
clone size: NA
J gene: TRBJ2-1
D gene: NA
CDR3 DNA: TGTGCCAGCAGTTTGCAGTACAATGAGCAGTTCTTC
CDR3 protein: CASSLQYNEQFF

V gene: TRBV7-8
clone size: NA
J gene: TRBJ2-7
D gene: NA
CDR3 DNA: TGTGCCAGCAGCTCTACAGAATACGAGCAGTACTTC
CDR3 protein: CASSSTEYEQYF

V gene: TRBV12-5
clone size: NA
J gene: TRBJ2-7
D gene: NA
CDR3 DNA: TGTGCTAGTGGTTTGATAGGTCTAGTGCGCTACGAGCAGTACTTC
CDR3 protein: CASGLIGLVRYEQYF

V gene: TRBV4-3
clone size: once
J gene: TRBJ2-7
D gene: NA
CDR3 DNA: TGCGCCAGCAGCCAAGAGGGGCGGGGCTACGAGCAGTACTTC
CDR3 protein: CASSQEGRGYEQYF

V gene: TRBV6-5
clone size: NA
J gene: TRBJ1-5
D gene: NA
CDR3 DNA: TGTGCCAGCAGTCCTCAGACAGTGAATCAGCCCCAGCATTTT
CDR3 protein: CASSPQTVNQPQHF

V gene: TRBV5-1
clone size: NA
J gene: TRBJ2-7
D gene: TRBD1
CDR3 DNA: TGCGCCAGCAGCTCTTCGACAGGGAACTACGAGCAGTACTTC
CDR3 protein: CASSSSTGNYEQYF

V gene: TRBV27
clone size: NA
J gene: TRBJ2-7
D gene: NA
CDR3 DNA: TGTGCCAGCAGTCCAGGGACTGGCTACGAGCAGTACTTC
CDR3 protein: CASSPGTGYEQYF

V gene: TRBV5-4
clone size: NA
J gene: TRBJ2-7
D gene: TRBD2
CDR3 DNA: TGTGCCAGCAGCTTGGTAGTGACTAGCAACGAGCAGTACTTC
CDR3 protein: CASSLVVTSNEQYF

V gene: TRBV5-1
clone size: NA
J gene: TRBJ2-7
D gene: NA
CDR3 DNA: TGCGCCAGCAGAATCTCCCGAGGGCGAGGCTACGAGCAGTACTTC
CDR3 protein: CASRISRGRGYEQYF

V gene: TRBV4-3
clone size: NA
J gene: TRBJ2-2
D gene: TRBD2
CDR3 DNA: TGCGCCAGCAGCCAAGATGGGCCCCCGGGGGGAAACACCGGGGAGCTGTTTTTT
CDR3 protein: CASSQDGPPGGNTGELFF

V gene: TRBV10-1
clone size: NA
J gene: TRBJ2-3
D gene: TRBD2
CDR3 DNA: TGCGCCAGCAGTCCGACTAGCGGCACAGATACGCAGTATTTT
CDR3 protein: CASSPTSGTDTQYF